This entry concerns a single T cell receptor beta chain. Its antigen is still unknown. This sample was taken from a study of radiation and T cells in renal cell carcinoma. Study-wide context: Nephrectomy followed 15 Gy stereotactic body radiation by 4 weeks.

The data were produced by immunoSEQ multiplex PCR, yet TCRdb's version contains in-frame clones alone and is incomplete. This sample has around 120,000 clones, with 81% found just once. The time point here: blood 2 weeks post-SBRT. The treatment: 15 Gy SBRT to primary tumor, nephrectomy 4 weeks later. This renal cell carcinoma was of the clear cell type. Findings of the study overall: In blood, top tumor clones expanded by 2 weeks, shrinking by 4.

V was pared by 1 base and J by 5 bases, with 11 bases between. The CDR3 totals 15 residues. Germline V gives CDR1 SNHLY, CDR2 FYNNEI. The chain carries TRBV2 and TRBJ2-2; D is possibly TRBD1 (7 bases). The material sequenced was blood, taken from a patient whose treatment included radiotherapy and nephrectomy. This sequence originates from a woman aged 60 to 75 with renal cell carcinoma. CDR3 protein: CASSEEQGRTGELFF. The DNA for the CDR3 is TGTGCCAGCAGTGAAGAACAGGGGAGGACCGGGGAGCTGTTTTTT.